This T cell receptor (beta chain) is from a study of T cell responses to AZD1222 COVID-19 vaccine. General study results and limits: Spike-specific TCR breadth and depth grew following two AZD1222 doses. Donors were mostly white British, more females; clonal diversity possibly underestimated. Baseline seropositivity occurred in only 5 to 7 AZD1222 recipients.

The repertoire was sequenced with immunoSEQ multiplex PCR; TCRdb's copy has only in-frame clones and lacks some. The data hold roughly 120,000 clones, with approximately 90% observed a single time. Comments on this clone: Antigen unknown.

The TCR was taken from an adult who received the AZD1222 COVID-19 vaccine. This sample comprised peripheral blood, obtained 28 days after the second AZD1222 dose.

The CDR3: CSVVPGQTSYGYTF. In DNA form, the CDR3 reads TGCAGCGTGGTACCGGGACAGACCAGTTATGGCTACACCTTC. This chain joins TRBV29-1 and TRBJ1-2, with 7 positions matching TRBD1. Per the germline V gene, CDR1 is SQVTM and CDR2 is ANQGSEA. V shed 6 bases and J 5 bases; nucleotides not matched to a gene: 12. CDR3 length equals 14 residues.